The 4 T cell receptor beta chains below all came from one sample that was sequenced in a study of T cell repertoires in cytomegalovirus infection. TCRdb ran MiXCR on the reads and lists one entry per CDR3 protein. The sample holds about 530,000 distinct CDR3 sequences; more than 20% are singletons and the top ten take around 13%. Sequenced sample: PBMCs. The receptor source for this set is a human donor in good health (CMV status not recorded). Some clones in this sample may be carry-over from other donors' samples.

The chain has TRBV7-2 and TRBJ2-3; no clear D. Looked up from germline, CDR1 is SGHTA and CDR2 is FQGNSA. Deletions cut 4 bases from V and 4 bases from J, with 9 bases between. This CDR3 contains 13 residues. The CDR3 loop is CASSSTAPDTQYF. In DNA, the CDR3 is TGTGCCAGCAGCTCAACGGCTCCAGATACGCAGTATTTT.

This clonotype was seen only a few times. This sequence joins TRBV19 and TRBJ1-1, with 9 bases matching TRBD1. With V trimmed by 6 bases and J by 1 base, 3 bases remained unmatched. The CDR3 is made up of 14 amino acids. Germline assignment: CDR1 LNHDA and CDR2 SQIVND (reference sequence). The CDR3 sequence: CASSTGGGNTEAFF. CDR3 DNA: TGTGCCAGTAGCACAGGGGGCGGGAACACTGAAGCTTTCTTT. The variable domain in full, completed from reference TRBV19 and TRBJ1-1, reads DGGITQSPKYLFRKEGQNVTLSCEQNLNHDAMYWYRQDPGQGLRLIYYSQIVNDFQKGDIAEGYSVSREKKESFPLTVTSAQKNPTAFYLCASSTGGGNTEAFFGQGTRLTVV.

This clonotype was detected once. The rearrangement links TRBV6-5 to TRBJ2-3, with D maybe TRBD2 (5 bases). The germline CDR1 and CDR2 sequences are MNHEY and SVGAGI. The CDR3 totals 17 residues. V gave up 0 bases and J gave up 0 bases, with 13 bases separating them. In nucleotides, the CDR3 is TGTGCCAGCAGTTACTCGTTAGCGCAGCGTAGCACAGATACGCAGTATTTT. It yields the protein CASSYSLAQRSTDTQYF.

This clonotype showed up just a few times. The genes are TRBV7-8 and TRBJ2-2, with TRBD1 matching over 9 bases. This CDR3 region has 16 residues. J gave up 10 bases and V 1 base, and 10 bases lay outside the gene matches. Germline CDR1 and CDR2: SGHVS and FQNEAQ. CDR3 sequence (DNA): TGTGCCAGCAGCTTAGACGGTACAGGGGGCGTTCCGGAGCTGTTTTTT. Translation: CASSLDGTGGVPELFF.